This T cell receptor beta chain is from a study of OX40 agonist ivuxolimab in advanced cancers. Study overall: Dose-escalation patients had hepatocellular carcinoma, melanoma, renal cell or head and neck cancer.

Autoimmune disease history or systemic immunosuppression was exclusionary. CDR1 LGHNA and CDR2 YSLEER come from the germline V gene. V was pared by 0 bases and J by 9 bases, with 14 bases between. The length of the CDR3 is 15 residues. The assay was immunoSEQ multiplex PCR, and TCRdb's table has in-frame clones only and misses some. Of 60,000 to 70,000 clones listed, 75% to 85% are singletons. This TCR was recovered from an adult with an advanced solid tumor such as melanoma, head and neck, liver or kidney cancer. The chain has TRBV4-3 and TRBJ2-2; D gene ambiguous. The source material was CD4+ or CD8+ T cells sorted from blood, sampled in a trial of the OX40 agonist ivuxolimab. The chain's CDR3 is CASSQDNTISWELFF. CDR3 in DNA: TGCGCCAGCAGCCAAGATAACACCATTTCGTGGGAGCTGTTTTTT.